Sequencing of this T cell receptor (beta chain) was carried out in a study of shared T cell receptors in the human thymus. The CDR3 has 14 residues. With 7 bases clipped from V and 1 base from J, the junction kept 5 bases outside the gene matches. Per the germline V gene, CDR1 is MNHNS and CDR2 is SASEGT. Here immunoSEQ multiplex PCR was the method, and the copy in TCRdb shows in-frame clones only, minus some. This sample has just under 550,000 clones, with about four fifths found just once. Another study also made use of these data, one on human thymus T cells. This second study says: Thymus specimens were resections from corrective heart surgery. Repertoires sampled from thymus and blood appeared biased in V and J gene usage. In unrelated individuals, thymic repertoires overlapped highly, according to related research.

The chain carries TRBV6-1 and TRBJ2-7, with 9 bases aligning to TRBD1. The source of this sequence is a boy less than two years old with a congenital heart defect. Sequencing was carried out using thymocytes. This CDR3 reads CASTGTGRSYEQYF. The CDR3 DNA follows: TGTGCCAGCACAGGGACAGGGCGGTCCTACGAGCAGTACTTC.